Shown below are 29 T cell receptor beta chains from a single sample sequenced in a study of T cells in tuberculosis. The time point is: new active TB diagnosis, blood taken before or within 7 days of starting treatment. Method: immunoSEQ multiplex PCR; TCRdb's copy keeps in-frame clones and lacks some. The profile shows about 33,000 clones, 90% to 95% of them singletons. The material sequenced was PBMCs, taken at tuberculosis diagnosis. Source of these receptors: an adult with tuberculosis. Some clones in this sample may be carry-over from other donors' samples.

This clone was recorded once. The chain uses TRBV14 and TRBJ2-7; D not certain. CDR3 length: 13 amino acids. V dropped 5 bases and J dropped 1 base, with 9 bases sitting between them. Germline V gene sequence: CDR1 SGHDN, CDR2 FVKESK. The CDR3 here is CASSTYISYEQYF. As DNA, the CDR3 is TGTGCCAGCAGCACATACATTTCCTACGAGCAGTACTTC.

This chain joins TRBV5-4 and TRBJ2-3; no clear D. V lost 3 bases and J lost 2, with 7 bases in between. Germline loops: CDR1 SGHNT, CDR2 YYREEE (reference sequence). This CDR3 is built from 13 residues. The CDR3 here is CASSSLFTDTQYF. CDR3 nucleotides: TGTGCCAGCAGCTCCCTTTTCACAGATACGCAGTATTTT. Based on the CDR3 plus reference TRBV5-4 and TRBJ2-3, the full variable domain is ETGVTQSPTHLIKTRGQQVTLRCSSQSGHNTVSWYQQALGQGPQFIFQYYREEENGRGNFPPRFSGLQFPNYSSELNVNALELDDSALYLCASSSLFTDTQYFGPGTRLTVL.

V is TRBV7-9 and J is TRBJ1-5; TRBD1 is a possible D gene (6 bases). This CDR3 has 14 amino acids. Per germline, CDR1 SEHNR and CDR2 FQNEAQ (reference sequence). V lost 7 bases, J lost 5 bases, and 15 bases lay in between. As DNA, the CDR3 is TGTGCCAGCACCCGGGGGGCAGGAGATCAGCCCCAGCATTTT. It yields the protein CASTRGAGDQPQHF.

The V call is TRBV6-5, the J call TRBJ2-7; 8 bases match TRBD1. Germline CDR1 and CDR2: MNHEY and SVGAGI. The CDR3 is made up of 14 amino acids. Trimming cost V 4 bases and J 7 bases; bases outside gene matches: 9. DNA for the CDR3: TGTGCCAGCAGTTTACACAGGGGGGAGAGGGAGCAGTACTTC. Translation: CASSLHRGEREQYF.

The rearrangement uses TRBV5-1 and TRBJ2-7; weak D call: TRBD1 (6 bases). Between the trimmed V and J ends, which lost 1 base and 2 bases, there was a span of 7 bases. Germline V gives CDR1 SGHRS, CDR2 YFSETQ. This CDR3 is built from 13 residues. The CDR3 coding sequence is TGCGCCAGCAGCTTGAGGGGGACCTACGAGCAGTACTTC. Protein product: CASSLRGTYEQYF.

The chain carries TRBV6-5 and TRBJ2-3; 8 bases match TRBD1. The CDR3 totals 16 residues. Germline CDR1 is MNHEY and CDR2 is SVGAGI. The V gene end was trimmed by 0 bases and the J gene end by 1 base; junction bases not matched to a gene: 3. The chain's CDR3 is CASSYSGQGGTDTQYF. CDR3 coding DNA: TGTGCCAGCAGTTACTCTGGACAGGGTGGCACAGATACGCAGTATTTT.

The rearrangement joins TRBV4-2 to TRBJ1-2; tentatively, D is TRBD1 (6 bases). The ends were cut back, 4 bases at V and 0 bases at J, with 12 bases in the middle. Germline-derived CDR1 and CDR2 are LGHNA and YNFKEQ. The CDR3 length is 15 residues. CDR3 amino acids: CASSLTGPANYGYTF. CDR3 bases: TGTGCCAGCAGCCTTACAGGGCCTGCTAACTATGGCTACACCTTC.

The V gene is TRBV7-7, the J gene TRBJ2-1, with TRBD1 as a possible D gene (6 bases). The ends were cut back, 5 bases at V and 5 bases at J, with 13 bases in the middle. Looked up from germline, CDR1 is SSHAT and CDR2 is FNYEAQ (reference sequence). The length of the CDR3 is 14 residues. CDR3 sequence (DNA): TGTGCCAGCAGCCAGAGGGACACGGACAATGAGCAGTTCTTC. It specifies CASSQRDTDNEQFF. The full variable domain, its missing parts supplied by reference TRBV7-7 and TRBJ2-1, is GAGVSQSPRYKVTKRGQDVTLRCDPISSHATLYWYQQALGQGPEFLTYFNYEAQPDKSGLPSDRFSAERPEGSISTLTIQRTEQRDSAMYRCASSQRDTDNEQFFGPGTRLTVL.

The genes are TRBV7-2 and TRBJ1-1; tentative D call: TRBD1 (5 bases). The CDR3 length is 16 residues. Germline assignment: CDR1 SGHTA and CDR2 FQGNSA. V shed 5 bases and J shed 0 bases, with 16 bases lying between them. In nucleotides, the CDR3 is TGTGCCAGCAGCCCTTGGACAATTGGGTTGAACACTGAAGCTTTCTTT. It translates to CASSPWTIGLNTEAFF.

The CDR3 DNA follows: TGTGCCAGCTCACCGGGGGCCACCGGGGAGCTGTTTTTT. It specifies CASSPGATGELFF. This chain links TRBV18 with TRBJ2-2; maybe TRBD1 (6 bases). The CDR3 totals 13 residues. Trimming took 3 bases from V and 4 from J, leaving 6 bases between them. Germline CDR1 reads KGHSH; CDR2 reads LQKENI.

The V gene is TRBV7-2, the J gene TRBJ2-3, with 10 bases lining up with TRBD2. CDR3 size: 17 residues. V dropped 1 base and J dropped 2; count of bases not matched to a gene: 6. Germline values: CDR1 SGHTA, CDR2 FQGNSA. The CDR3 loop is CASSLVGAGGPTDTQYF. The CDR3 coding sequence is TGTGCCAGCAGCTTAGTGGGAGCGGGGGGGCCCACAGATACGCAGTATTTT.

This chain links TRBV5-5 with TRBJ2-1; 10 bases agree with TRBD1. Trimming took 2 bases from V and 6 from J; bases not matched to a gene: 5. The germline V gene has CDR1 SGHKS and CDR2 YYEKEE (reference sequence). The CDR3 extends over 15 amino acids. The DNA of the CDR3 is TGTGCCAGCAGCTTCGACAGGGGGCTAGGCAATGAGCAGTTCTTC. Translating gives CASSFDRGLGNEQFF.

This clone was counted between two and nine times. The chain combines TRBV30 with TRBJ1-6, with D perhaps matching TRBD1 (5 bases). The CDR3 extends over 14 amino acids. CDR1 GTSNPN and CDR2 SVGIG come from the germline V gene (reference sequence). Deletions cut 4 bases from V and 9 bases from J, with 16 bases between. The DNA for the CDR3 is TGTGCCTGGATACTCGGTGGGGGAGGTTCACCCCTCCACTTT. Translating gives CAWILGGGGSPLHF.

Only one count was recorded for this clone. CDR3 sequence (DNA): TGTGCCAGCAGCAACTCGGGGCAGGGGGCTTTTGGAAACACCATATATTTT. Translated, it gives CASSNSGQGAFGNTIYF. V and J are TRBV27 and TRBJ1-3, with 8 nucleotides matching TRBD1. Per the germline V gene, CDR1 is MNHEY and CDR2 is SMNVEV (reference sequence). Germline trimming cut 6 bases from V and 3 bases from J; bases unmatched to any gene: 13. CDR3 length: 17 residues.

This rearrangement joins TRBV19 to TRBJ1-6; the D is unclear. CDR1 is LNHDA, CDR2 SQIVND, per germline (reference sequence). Trimming shortened V by 1 base and J by 0 bases, and 13 bases separated the two germline ends. The CDR3 runs to 18 residues. The CDR3 sequence: CASSIVWAKSSYNSPLHF. CDR3 nucleotide sequence: TGTGCCAGTAGTATAGTGTGGGCGAAGAGCTCCTATAATTCACCCCTCCACTTT. Complete variable domain (other parts from reference TRBV19 and TRBJ1-6): DGGITQSPKYLFRKEGQNVTLSCEQNLNHDAMYWYRQDPGQGLRLIYYSQIVNDFQKGDIAEGYSVSREKKESFPLTVTSAQKNPTAFYLCASSIVWAKSSYNSPLHFGNGTRLTVT.

There are a few counts of this clone. The chain employs TRBV29-1 and TRBJ1-2; TRBD1 matches at 7 bases. J was trimmed by 5 bases and V by 3 bases; bases with no gene match: 18. The CDR3 contains 17 residues. Germline values: CDR1 SQVTM, CDR2 ANQGSEA. CDR3 sequence: CSVDTPGQLGLQYGYTF. CDR3 DNA sequence: TGCAGCGTTGACACCCCGGGACAGCTAGGTTTACAATATGGCTACACCTTC.

The chain recombines TRBV6-5 with TRBJ1-1, with unresolved D. Germline CDR1 and CDR2: MNHEY and SVGAGI. CDR3 length: 11 residues. Between the trimmed V and J ends, which lost 6 bases and 11 bases, there was a span of 13 bases. CDR3 region: CASSQHGVAFF. The CDR3 DNA reads as TGTGCCAGCAGCCAACATGGAGTGGCTTTCTTT.

The chain employs TRBV11-2 and TRBJ1-1, with D unclear. Germline values: CDR1 SGHAT, CDR2 FQNNGV. This CDR3 comprises 15 residues. The V end lost 4 bases, the J end lost 11 bases, and 23 bases lay between the germline ends. The CDR3 bases are TGTGCCAGCAGCTCCCCCCCGACGGGAGGGAGGCGGGCTTTCTTT. Its protein is CASSSPPTGGRRAFF.

The chain is built from TRBV30 and TRBJ2-6; 10 bases match TRBD1. Germline assignment: CDR1 GTSNPN and CDR2 SVGIG (reference sequence). The V segment lost 5 bases and the J segment 2 bases; nucleotides outside the gene matches: 0. The CDR3 consists of 14 residues. CDR3 sequence: CAWGTGAGANVLTF. DNA of the CDR3: TGTGCCTGGGGGACAGGGGCTGGGGCCAACGTCCTGACTTTC. The full variable domain, completed using reference TRBV30 and TRBJ2-6, is SQTIHQWPATLVQPVGSPLSLECTVEGTSNPNLYWYRQAAGRGLQLLFYSVGIGQISSEVPQNLSASRPQDRQFILSSKKLLLSDSGFYLCAWGTGAGANVLTFGAGSRLTVL.

The CDR3: CASTKDRVTNTDTQYF. Written as DNA, the CDR3 is TGTGCCAGCACGAAGGACAGGGTGACAAACACAGATACGCAGTATTTT. V is TRBV2 and J is TRBJ2-3, with 8 bases lining up with TRBD1. This CDR3 has 16 residues. Trimming at V came to 7 bases and at J to 2 bases, leaving 11 bases not matched to a gene. Germline V lookup: CDR1 SNHLY, CDR2 FYNNEI.

This chain links TRBV14 with TRBJ1-1; D uncertain. This CDR3 is built from 15 residues. Trimming took off 2 bases at V and 2 bases at J, with 12 bases between the two ends. The germline CDR1 and CDR2 sequences are SGHDN and FVKESK. CDR3: CASSQLPGVNTEAFF. The CDR3 region has the DNA TGTGCCAGCAGCCAACTCCCGGGTGTAAACACTGAAGCTTTCTTT.

The genes are TRBV9 and TRBJ2-1; 9 bases are shared with TRBD2. Germline V gene lookup returns CDR1 SGDLS and CDR2 YYNGEE. The CDR3 covers 17 residues. Germline trimming cut 4 bases from V and 5 bases from J; bases unmatched to any gene: 13. The CDR3 loop is CASSSSASGGPNNEQFF. The DNA for the CDR3 is TGTGCCAGCAGCAGTAGTGCGAGCGGGGGGCCGAACAATGAGCAGTTCTTC.

The chain uses TRBV29-1 and TRBJ2-6; TRBD2 is a possible D gene (6 bases). V lost 0 bases, J lost 3 bases, and 9 bases lay in between. Germline V gene sequence: CDR1 SQVTM, CDR2 ANQGSEA. This CDR3 contains 15 residues. Here the CDR3 reads CSVEDRERGANVLTF. The CDR3 DNA reads TGCAGCGTTGAAGATCGGGAGCGTGGGGCCAACGTCCTGACTTTC.

J is TRBJ1-5 and V is TRBV5-1, with 11 bases matching TRBD1. This CDR3 is built from 15 residues. The trim removed 5 bases at V and 4 bases at J, leaving 5 bases unmatched. CDR1 and CDR2 from the germline V gene are SGHRS and YFSETQ. The CDR3 sequence is CASRTGTGGNQPQHF. The CDR3 coding sequence is TGCGCCAGCAGGACCGGGACAGGGGGGAATCAGCCCCAGCATTTT.

This chain joins TRBV10-3 and TRBJ1-4, with 9 bases fitting TRBD1. The CDR3 has 14 residues. Germline CDR1 reads ENHRY; CDR2 reads SYGVKD. Trimming removed 6 bases from V and 6 bases from J; junction bases left unmatched: 5. This chain's CDR3 is CAIRRTGEDEKLFF. The CDR3, as DNA: TGTGCCATCAGACGGACAGGGGAGGATGAAAAACTGTTTTTT.

The rearrangement joins TRBV4-1 to TRBJ2-7; 10 positions agree with TRBD2. The CDR3 loop spans 16 amino acids. Germline V gene data show CDR1 as MGHRA and CDR2 as YSYEKL. V was pared by 1 base and J by 5 bases, with 8 bases of the junction left unmatched. The DNA for the CDR3 is TGCGCCAGCAGCCAAGTAGGGACTAGCGAGATCCACGAGCAGTACTTC. Amino acid sequence: CASSQVGTSEIHEQYF.

The CDR3 nucleotides read TGTGCCAGCAGCCAAGCCAGGACAGGGAACACCGGGGAGCTGTTTTTT. This encodes CASSQARTGNTGELFF. J is TRBJ2-2 and V is TRBV7-7; 7 nucleotides line up with TRBD1. Per germline, CDR1 SSHAT and CDR2 FNYEAQ (reference sequence). The CDR3 loop spans 16 amino acids. The junction had 7 bases not matched to a gene; V was cut back by 5 bases and J by 1 base.

The rearrangement links TRBV19 to TRBJ1-1, with a possible D match to TRBD1 (6 bases). CDR3 length: 14 residues. Between the trimmed V and J ends, which lost 7 bases and 1 base, there was a span of 13 bases. From germline, CDR1 is LNHDA and CDR2 SQIVND (reference sequence). The CDR3 is CASTSQGWNTEAFF. The CDR3 DNA follows: TGTGCCAGTACCTCACAGGGCTGGAACACTGAAGCTTTCTTT.

V is TRBV29-1 and J is TRBJ1-1; no reliable D call. This CDR3 is 14 amino acids long. V shed 1 base and J shed 8 bases, with 17 bases lying between them. Germline V CDR1 and CDR2: SQVTM, ANQGSEA. For the CDR3, the DNA is TGCAGCGTTGAAGGGACCCAACGGAGGGCGGAAGCTTTCTTT. The encoded protein is CSVEGTQRRAEAFF.